These 30 T cell receptor beta chains were sequenced from one sample in a study of cytomegalovirus exposure and HLA in healthy donors. PCR amplification relied on 60 Vbeta primers (plus 13 Jbeta primers). TCRdb keeps only in-frame clones here, not all; method: immunoSEQ multiplex PCR. The data hold more than 150,000 clones, with more than 60% observed a single time. Sequencing input: PBMCs. All receptors derive from a woman in her 40s in good health and CMV-seropositive.

CDR3 loop: CASSSGLAGEHEQFF. The CDR3 nucleotides read TGCGCCAGCAGCTCCGGACTAGCGGGAGAGCATGAGCAGTTCTTC. The V and J genes are TRBV5-1 and TRBJ2-1; 13 positions agree with TRBD2. This CDR3 has 15 residues. The trim removed 3 bases at V and 8 bases at J, leaving 5 bases unmatched. In germline, CDR1 is SGHRS, CDR2 YFSETQ. Supplemented by reference TRBV5-1 and TRBJ2-1, the full variable domain reads KAGVTQTPRYLIKTRGQQVTLSCSPISGHRSVSWYQQTPGQGLQFLFEYFSETQRNKGNFPGRFSGRQFSNSRSEMNVSTLELGDSALYLCASSSGLAGEHEQFFGPGTRLTVL.

The chain couples TRBV7-2 to TRBJ2-5, with 10 bases lining up with TRBD1. Near its end, the DNA agrees better with TRBJ2-7, so the J call may be wrong. Germline loops: CDR1 SGHTA, CDR2 FQGNSA. CDR3 length: 15 residues. The CDR3 region is CASSFQTGGEHEQYF. DNA of the CDR3: TGTGCCAGCAGCTTCCAGACAGGGGGCGAACACGAGCAGTACTTC.

The chain combines TRBV11-3 with TRBJ2-1, with D possibly TRBD2 on 5 matching bases. The germline CDR1 and CDR2 sequences are SGHNT and YENEEA. Between the trimmed V and J ends, which lost 3 bases and 9 bases, there was a span of 12 bases. The length of the CDR3 is 13 residues. CDR3 bases: TGTGCCAGCAGCTTCTCCAGCGAGGGTGAGCAGTTCTTC. It encodes CASSFSSEGEQFF.

This sequence joins TRBV9 and TRBJ2-3; 7 nucleotides line up with TRBD1. The CDR3 sequence is 14 residues long. Germline trimming cut 6 bases from V and 5 bases from J; bases unmatched to any gene: 9. Germline CDR1 and CDR2: SGDLS and YYNGEE. As DNA, the CDR3 is TGTGCCAGCACCTTAGGGGGACAGCTAGATACGCAGTATTTT. Protein product: CASTLGGQLDTQYF.

This rearrangement joins TRBV28 to TRBJ2-4; 8 bases map to TRBD1. CDR3 length: 15 residues. The trim removed 7 bases at V and 0 bases at J, leaving 5 bases unmatched. CDR1 is MDHEN and CDR2 is SYDVKM in the germline V gene. The CDR3 here is CASNPQGAAKNIQYF. The CDR3 DNA sequence: TGTGCCAGCAACCCTCAGGGGGCAGCCAAAAACATTCAGTACTTC.

This clone was detected only a few times. This rearrangement joins TRBV28 to TRBJ1-3; 10 bases line up with TRBD1. Germline V gives CDR1 MDHEN, CDR2 SYDVKM. The CDR3 extends over 15 amino acids. The trim removed 2 bases at V and 7 bases at J, leaving 5 bases unmatched. As DNA, the CDR3 is TGTGCCAGCAGTTTACTCGGGGGACAGGGGAACACCATATATTTT. Protein product: CASSLLGGQGNTIYF.

The chain carries TRBV5-1 and TRBJ2-7; the match to TRBD2 covers 7 bases. The germline V gene has CDR1 SGHRS and CDR2 YFSETQ. The trim removed 4 bases at V and 6 bases at J, leaving 16 bases unmatched. The CDR3 spans 16 residues. As DNA, the CDR3 is TGCGCCAGCAGCCACCGAGGACTAGGTCATGGTGTCGAGCAGTACTTC. This sequence encodes CASSHRGLGHGVEQYF.

V is TRBV11-2 and J is TRBJ1-1, with TRBD1 matching over 7 bases. The trim removed 4 bases at V and 0 bases at J, leaving 8 bases unmatched. This CDR3 is built from 16 residues. Germline CDR1 and CDR2: SGHAT and FQNNGV. DNA for the CDR3: TGTGCCAGCAGCTGGACCGGGACAGCCATGAACACTGAAGCTTTCTTT. It codes for CASSWTGTAMNTEAFF.

The chain couples TRBV18 to TRBJ1-1; TRBD1 matches 7 bases. The CDR3 is 14 amino acids. J lost 6 bases, V lost 3 bases, and 7 bases had no gene match. Per the germline V gene, CDR1 is KGHSH and CDR2 is LQKENI. CDR3 region: CASSPGRGQAEAFF. CDR3 DNA sequence: TGTGCCAGCTCACCCGGAAGGGGGCAAGCTGAAGCTTTCTTT.

The chain has TRBV18 and TRBJ2-1; tentative D call: TRBD2 (5 bases). This CDR3 is built from 13 residues. Germline CDR1 reads KGHSH; CDR2 reads LQKENI. Trimming cost V 4 bases and J 8 bases, with 12 bases left between them. The CDR3 sequence is CASSLTGVDEQFF. CDR3 DNA: TGTGCCAGCTCACTAACCGGGGTCGATGAGCAGTTCTTC.

The table lists this clone with a few counts. V gene TRBV6-5 combines with J gene TRBJ1-5; the D gene is possibly TRBD1 (6 bases). Germline V CDR1 and CDR2: MNHEY, SVGAGI. This CDR3 spans 13 amino acids. V dropped 5 bases and J dropped 7 bases, with 12 bases sitting between them. CDR3 sequence reads: CASSRTGSQPQHF. The CDR3, as DNA: TGTGCCAGCAGTAGAACAGGGAGCCAGCCCCAGCATTTT.

This chain uses TRBV2 with TRBJ2-2, with 14 bases fitting TRBD2. The length of the CDR3 is 15 residues. Germline-derived CDR1 and CDR2 are SNHLY and FYNNEI. The J segment lost 7 bases and the V segment lost 6 bases, leaving 4 bases of the junction unmatched. The chain's CDR3 is CASRGLAGVGGELFF. In DNA form, the CDR3 reads TGTGCCAGCAGGGGACTAGCGGGAGTCGGCGGGGAGCTGTTTTTT. The complete variable domain, with remaining parts taken from reference TRBV2 and TRBJ2-2, reads EPEVTQTPSHQVTQMGQEVILRCVPISNHLYFYWYRQILGQKVEFLVSFYNNEISEKSEIFDDQFSVERPDGSNFTLKIRSTKLEDSAMYFCASRGLAGVGGELFFGEGSRLTVL.

J is TRBJ1-1 and V is TRBV27; the D gene is possibly TRBD1 (5 bases). The V gene lost 4 bases and the J gene lost 1 base, with 7 bases spanning the gap. The V gene's germline CDR1 is MNHEY and CDR2 SMNVEV (reference sequence). This CDR3 has 13 amino acids. CDR3 amino acids: CASSYTGNTEAFF. The CDR3 DNA is TGTGCCAGCAGTTACACAGGGAACACTGAAGCTTTCTTT.

V is TRBV7-2 and J is TRBJ2-7; tentatively, D is TRBD2 (6 bases). This CDR3 contains 15 residues. The germline V gene has CDR1 SGHTA and CDR2 FQGNSA. V was pared by 0 bases and J by 3 bases, with 12 bases between. DNA of the CDR3: TGTGCCAGCAGCTTAGCGCTGGGTAGCGGCTACGAGCAGTACTTC. This codes for CASSLALGSGYEQYF.

V and J are TRBV7-3 and TRBJ2-5, with no clear D. This CDR3 comprises 13 residues. Trimming stripped 2 bases from V and 0 bases from J, with 4 bases between. CDR1 SGHTA and CDR2 FQGTGA come from the germline V gene. Here the CDR3 reads CASSLDNQETQYF. The CDR3 DNA reads as TGTGCCAGCAGCTTAGACAACCAAGAGACCCAGTACTTC. The variable domain in full, completed from reference TRBV7-3 and TRBJ2-5, reads GAGVSQTPSNKVTEKGKYVELRCDPISGHTALYWYRQSLGQGPEFLIYFQGTGAADDSGLPNDRFFAVRPEGSVSTLKIQRTERGDSAVYLCASSLDNQETQYFGPGTRLLVL.

About this clone itself: Relative to the germline gene, one junction end is altered; a read error may explain this. The chain combines TRBV28 with TRBJ2-7, with 9 positions matching TRBD1. The germline V gene has CDR1 MDHEN and CDR2 SYDVKM. The CDR3 consists of 16 residues. The CDR3, as DNA: TGTGCCAGCAGTTTGATGTACGGGGACAGGGTCTACGAGCGGTACTTC. Its protein is CASSLMYGDRVYERYF.

This chain uses TRBV28 with TRBJ2-2, with 7 bases aligning to TRBD1. The junction had 17 bases not matched to a gene; V was cut back by 8 bases and J by 5 bases. Germline V gene sequence: CDR1 MDHEN, CDR2 SYDVKM. This CDR3 has 17 residues. The CDR3 region is CASFKYGRGRGTGELFF. The CDR3 DNA reads as TGTGCCAGCTTCAAATACGGCAGGGGCAGGGGGACCGGGGAGCTGTTTTTT.

This CDR3 reads CASSLPLAGARNEQFF. In DNA, the CDR3 is TGTGCCAGCAGCTTGCCTCTGGCGGGAGCCCGGAATGAGCAGTTCTTC. V usage is TRBV5-4 and J usage is TRBJ2-1, with 7 bases fitting TRBD2. Trimming at V came to 1 base and at J to 7 bases, leaving 11 bases not matched to a gene. The germline V gene has CDR1 SGHNT and CDR2 YYREEE (reference sequence). The CDR3 sequence is 16 residues long.

The count of this clone is one. The chain has TRBV15 and TRBJ2-2, with 7 positions matching TRBD2. Germline V gene lookup returns CDR1 LNHNV and CDR2 YYDKDF (reference sequence). There are 15 residues in the CDR3. The ends lost 7 bases at V and 4 bases at J; junction bases unmatched: 9. CDR3 region: CATKRSAGPTGELFF. For the CDR3, the DNA is TGTGCCACCAAGCGGTCAGCGGGGCCCACCGGGGAGCTGTTTTTT.

V and J are TRBV19 and TRBJ1-1; a possible D gene is TRBD1 (6 bases). With 4 bases removed from V and 2 bases from J, the gap between germline ends came to 20 bases. This CDR3 contains 17 residues. Germline V CDR1 and CDR2: LNHDA, SQIVND (reference sequence). The CDR3 spells CASSTGAGAAYNTEAFF. The CDR3 DNA reads as TGTGCCAGTAGTACCGGCGCGGGGGCAGCGTACAACACTGAAGCTTTCTTT.

V is TRBV29-1 and J is TRBJ1-2; maybe TRBD1 (6 bases). CDR1 is SQVTM, CDR2 ANQGSEA, per germline. Trimming took 5 bases from V and 7 from J, leaving 14 bases between them. The CDR3 runs 12 residues. In nucleotides, the CDR3 is TGCAGCGTTACAGGGACCCAAGGTGGCTACACCTTC. This encodes CSVTGTQGGYTF.

This chain uses TRBV6-5 with TRBJ2-5; 7 bases match TRBD1. The J call may be wrong; the DNA end is better matched by TRBJ2-7. CDR3 length: 14 residues. The germline gives CDR1 MNHEY, CDR2 SVGAGI. As DNA, the CDR3 is TGTGCCAGCAGTTACTTCGGGACAGAATACGAGCAGTACTTC. Amino acids: CASSYFGTEYEQYF.

The genes are TRBV27 and TRBJ1-2; TRBD1 matches 11 bases. The CDR3 consists of 15 residues. V lost 9 bases to trimming and J lost 4 bases; unmatched junction nucleotides: 10. Germline CDR1 is MNHEY and CDR2 is SMNVEV (reference sequence). The CDR3 spells CASKSGTGGGYGYTF. The CDR3 nucleotides are TGTGCCAGTAAATCTGGGACAGGGGGTGGCTATGGCTACACCTTC.

Remarks on this clone: One end of the junction fails to match germline, which may point to a read error. The gene calls are TRBV7-7 and TRBJ2-7; possible D gene TRBD1, 5 bases. Germline loops: CDR1 SSHAT, CDR2 FNYEAQ (reference sequence). The CDR3 runs 14 residues. This CDR3 reads CASSLDRTHYEQYF. CDR3 DNA: TGTGCTAGCAGCTTAGATCGGACACATTACGAGCAGTACTTC.

The V call is TRBV28, the J call TRBJ2-1; 10 nucleotides align to TRBD1. V dropped 7 bases and J dropped 5; count of bases not matched to a gene: 8. Germline V lookup: CDR1 MDHEN, CDR2 SYDVKM. CDR3 length equals 15 residues. In DNA, the CDR3 is TGTGCCAGCATTTTCGACAGGGGGCCTCACAATGAGCAGTTCTTC. Encoded protein: CASIFDRGPHNEQFF.

The chain is built from TRBV6-5 and TRBJ1-2, with D possibly TRBD1 on 5 matching bases. The CDR3 is made up of 16 amino acids. V was cut by 1 base and J by 2 bases, with 14 bases left in between. Germline V gene lookup returns CDR1 MNHEY and CDR2 SVGAGI. The CDR3 DNA sequence: TGTGCCAGCAGTTACTTGAAGGGGAACGGAAACTATGGCTACACCTTC. Translating gives CASSYLKGNGNYGYTF.

This chain joins TRBV29-1 and TRBJ1-1, with D possibly being TRBD1 (5 bases). With 5 bases removed from V and 1 base from J, the gap between germline ends came to 14 bases. Germline values: CDR1 SQVTM, CDR2 ANQGSEA. The CDR3 has 14 amino acids. The chain's CDR3 is CSVSPGLANTEAFF. The CDR3 region has the DNA TGCAGCGTTTCCCCGGGACTCGCGAACACTGAAGCTTTCTTT.

A few counts support this clone. The V gene is TRBV7-8, the J gene TRBJ1-1, with D possibly being TRBD1 (6 bases). V lost 5 bases and J lost 4, with 20 bases in between. The CDR3 spans 16 residues. Germline V CDR1 and CDR2: SGHVS, FQNEAQ. CDR3 amino acids: CASSATFEQGTTEAFF. In DNA form, the CDR3 reads TGTGCCAGCAGCGCGACCTTCGAACAGGGTACCACTGAAGCTTTCTTT.

The V call is TRBV5-6, the J call TRBJ2-5; D perhaps matches TRBD1 (7 bases). This CDR3 comprises 13 residues. The V and J ends lost 0 bases and 7 bases respectively, with 10 bases between them. CDR1 is SGHDT, CDR2 YYEEEE, per germline. The chain's CDR3 is CASSLGQGGTQYF. The CDR3 nucleotides read TGTGCCAGCAGCTTGGGGCAGGGGGGGACCCAGTACTTC.

The table lists this clone with a few counts. The J gene is TRBJ2-7, the V gene TRBV4-1; the D is unclear. CDR3 size: 13 residues. Germline loops: CDR1 MGHRA, CDR2 YSYEKL. The V and J ends lost 0 bases and 5 bases respectively, with 8 bases between them. This CDR3 reads CASSQDSVHEQYF. The CDR3, as DNA: TGCGCCAGCAGCCAAGACTCCGTCCACGAGCAGTACTTC.